The present TCR beta chain was sequenced within a study of T cells after yellow fever vaccination. One entry per CDR3 protein results from TCRdb running MiXCR on the 5' RACE reads. The data hold 200,000 to 250,000 distinct CDR3 sequences, with 2.5% to 3.5% observed a single time. Between the trimmed V and J ends, which lost 0 bases and 1 base, there was a span of 10 bases. The CDR3 extends over 16 amino acids. Germline CDR1 reads MNHEY; CDR2 reads SVGAGI. This clonotype came up many times. The sequence derives from a man aged 18 to 30 who received the YFV17D yellow fever vaccine. This chain connects TRBV6-5 to TRBJ2-4; D is ambiguous. The sequencing here drew on CD4+ T cells sorted from PBMCs, taken 10 days after the yellow fever booster vaccination. DNA of the CDR3: TGTGCCAGCAGTTACTCCCCAGACAAGGCCAAAAACATTCAGTACTTC. This codes for CASSYSPDKAKNIQYF.